This is a list of T cell receptor beta chains from one sample in a study of blood T cell repertoires in COVID-19. Assay used: immunoSEQ multiplex PCR; TCRdb lists only in-frame clones, some missing. The sample holds under 200,000 clones, about 86% seen once. Sample: peripheral blood. The origin of the receptors is a woman in her sixties with COVID-19, enrolled during active disease. Each CDR3 is given with its conserved first and last residue. A D gene is named only where the DNA matches it firmly. The size entry is marked missing in some rows and otherwise reads once, few, many or a size class.

v_call: TRBV4-2
j_call: TRBJ1-1
clone_size: -
d_call: TRBD1
cdr3_nt: TGTGCCAGCAGCCAGGGACAGGGAGAGAACACTGAAGCTTTCTTT
cdr3_aa: CASSQGQGENTEAFF

v_call: TRBV28
j_call: TRBJ1-4
clone_size: few
d_call: -
cdr3_nt: TGTGCCAGCAGTTTTGGAGGGGAAGATAATGAAAAACTGTTTTTT
cdr3_aa: CASSFGGEDNEKLFF

v_call: TRBV27
j_call: TRBJ1-6
clone_size: -
d_call: -
cdr3_nt: TGTGCCAGCAGTTTCGGCGGGTTTAATTCACCCCTCCACTTT
cdr3_aa: CASSFGGFNSPLHF

v_call: TRBV4-2
j_call: TRBJ2-7
clone_size: -
d_call: TRBD2
cdr3_nt: TGTGCCAGCAGCCAAGATAGCGGGAGTGCCTACGAGCAGTACTTC
cdr3_aa: CASSQDSGSAYEQYF

v_call: TRBV7-2
j_call: TRBJ1-4
clone_size: -
d_call: -
cdr3_nt: TGTGCCAGCAGCTCCGTTACAGGGTGGGAAAAACTGTTTTTT
cdr3_aa: CASSSVTGWEKLFF

v_call: TRBV19
j_call: TRBJ2-7
clone_size: few
d_call: -
cdr3_nt: TGTGCCAGTAGTATTGGTGGGACATTTGCCTACGAGCAGTACTTC
cdr3_aa: CASSIGGTFAYEQYF

v_call: TRBV7-3
j_call: TRBJ2-1
clone_size: -
d_call: -
cdr3_nt: TGTGCCAGCAGCCGCGGCCTAGCCAACAATGAGCAGTTCTTC
cdr3_aa: CASSRGLANNEQFF

v_call: TRBV6-5
j_call: TRBJ2-7
clone_size: -
d_call: TRBD2
cdr3_nt: TGTGCCAGCAGTTACTCTAGCGGGAGGTACGAGCAGTACTTC
cdr3_aa: CASSYSSGRYEQYF

v_call: TRBV15
j_call: TRBJ2-1
clone_size: -
d_call: TRBD2
cdr3_nt: TGTGCCACCAGCAGAGATAGGAGACTAGCAGAGTACAATGAGCAGTTCTTC
cdr3_aa: CATSRDRRLAEYNEQFF

v_call: TRBV6-2/TRBV6-3
j_call: TRBJ2-7
clone_size: -
d_call: TRBD2
cdr3_nt: TGTGCCAGCAGTTCAGGACTAGCGGGAGGCCGGGAGCAGTACTTC
cdr3_aa: CASSSGLAGGREQYF

v_call: TRBV5-4
j_call: TRBJ1-5
clone_size: -
d_call: -
cdr3_nt: TGTGCCAGCAGCTTCAGGGGTAGCAATCAGCCCCAGCATTTT
cdr3_aa: CASSFRGSNQPQHF

v_call: TRBV20-1
j_call: TRBJ2-7
clone_size: -
d_call: -
cdr3_nt: TGCAGGAGAGGCAGAATGCAGTACTTC
cdr3_aa: CRRGRMQYF

v_call: TRBV7-9
j_call: TRBJ2-3
clone_size: -
d_call: TRBD1
cdr3_nt: TGTGCCAGCAGCTTGGGACAGGGAACGTTTGGGGCAGATACGCAGTATTTT
cdr3_aa: CASSLGQGTFGADTQYF

v_call: TRBV28
j_call: TRBJ1-5
clone_size: -
d_call: -
cdr3_nt: TGTGCCAGCAGTCTCCCGACAGTGACAAATCAGCCCCAGCATTTT
cdr3_aa: CASSLPTVTNQPQHF

v_call: TRBV6-2/TRBV6-3
j_call: TRBJ2-7
clone_size: once
d_call: -
cdr3_nt: TGTGCCAGCACCCCCATGGGAGCGGCAACCTCCTACGAGCAGTACTTC
cdr3_aa: CASTPMGAATSYEQYF

v_call: TRBV6-5
j_call: TRBJ1-6
clone_size: -
d_call: -
cdr3_nt: TGTGCCAGCAGTTACTCCCAGGGGAGAAATTCACCCCTCCACTTT
cdr3_aa: CASSYSQGRNSPLHF

v_call: TRBV4-2
j_call: TRBJ2-7
clone_size: -
d_call: TRBD2
cdr3_nt: TGTGCCAGCAGGGATTACGGGACTAGCGGGAGTGAGCAGTACTTC
cdr3_aa: CASRDYGTSGSEQYF

v_call: TRBV15
j_call: TRBJ1-4
clone_size: -
d_call: TRBD1
cdr3_nt: TGTGCCACATCTCGGCCGGGACAGGGGCTTACTAATGAAAAACTGTTTTTT
cdr3_aa: CATSRPGQGLTNEKLFF

v_call: TRBV28
j_call: TRBJ1-5
clone_size: -
d_call: TRBD1
cdr3_nt: TGTGCCAGCAGCTACACAGGGGGCGGATATCAGCCCCAGCATTTT
cdr3_aa: CASSYTGGGYQPQHF

v_call: TRBV7-8
j_call: TRBJ2-7
clone_size: -
d_call: -
cdr3_nt: TGTGCCAGCAGCTCGGAGCATAGCCTGAGATACGAGCAGTACTTC
cdr3_aa: CASSSEHSLRYEQYF

v_call: TRBV30
j_call: TRBJ2-2
clone_size: -
d_call: TRBD2
cdr3_nt: TGTGCCTGGAGTGGGGGGACTAGCGGGAGCACCGGGGAGCTGTTTTTT
cdr3_aa: CAWSGGTSGSTGELFF

v_call: TRBV9
j_call: TRBJ2-2
clone_size: -
d_call: TRBD1
cdr3_nt: TGTGCCAGCAGCGTAGTGGGACAGGGTGGCGGGGAGCTGTTTTTT
cdr3_aa: CASSVVGQGGGELFF

v_call: TRBV9
j_call: TRBJ1-6
clone_size: -
d_call: -
cdr3_nt: TGTGCCAGCAGCGCCCGCGGTGGTAGGTCACCCCTCCACTTT
cdr3_aa: CASSARGGRSPLHF

v_call: TRBV6-5
j_call: TRBJ2-2
clone_size: -
d_call: TRBD1
cdr3_nt: TGTGCCGTGACTGACAGGGTCGATGGGGAGCTGTTTTTT
cdr3_aa: CAVTDRVDGELFF

v_call: TRBV6-2/TRBV6-3
j_call: TRBJ2-7
clone_size: -
d_call: TRBD2
cdr3_nt: TGTGCCAGCAGTTACGCGGCTAGCGGGAGCCACGCCTTC
cdr3_aa: CASSYAASGSHAF

v_call: TRBV9
j_call: TRBJ1-4
clone_size: once
d_call: TRBD1
cdr3_nt: TGTGCCAGCAGCCCGCATGACAGGGGACCCGTAAAACTGTTTTTT
cdr3_aa: CASSPHDRGPVKLFF

v_call: TRBV24-1
j_call: TRBJ2-1
clone_size: once
d_call: TRBD1
cdr3_nt: TGTGCCACCAGTGATCCAACGGGACAGGGTTACAATGAGCAGTTCTTC
cdr3_aa: CATSDPTGQGYNEQFF

v_call: TRBV6-6
j_call: TRBJ1-4
clone_size: -
d_call: TRBD1
cdr3_nt: TGTGCCAGCACCTGGGGGACAGTGGCAACTAATGAAAAACTGTTTTTT
cdr3_aa: CASTWGTVATNEKLFF

v_call: TRBV6-6
j_call: TRBJ2-7
clone_size: once
d_call: -
cdr3_nt: TGTGCCAGCAGTTACTCATTAAACAGGGACGAGCAGTACTTC
cdr3_aa: CASSYSLNRDEQYF

v_call: TRBV9
j_call: TRBJ1-1
clone_size: -
d_call: TRBD1
cdr3_nt: TGTGCCAGCAGCGTCGGGACAGGCGGGATGAACACTGAAGCTTTCTTT
cdr3_aa: CASSVGTGGMNTEAFF

v_call: TRBV4-1
j_call: TRBJ2-1
clone_size: -
d_call: TRBD2
cdr3_nt: TGCGCCAGCAGCCAAGGCGATCGGGGACTAGTGCTGGGTGAGCAGTTCTTC
cdr3_aa: CASSQGDRGLVLGEQFF

v_call: TRBV7-9
j_call: TRBJ1-4
clone_size: -
d_call: -
cdr3_nt: TGTGCCAGCAGCTTGAATCGCAGGTTTAATGAAAAACTGTTTTTT
cdr3_aa: CASSLNRRFNEKLFF

v_call: TRBV6-5
j_call: TRBJ1-1
clone_size: -
d_call: -
cdr3_nt: TGTGCCAGCAGTTACTTATACACTGAAGCTTTCTTT
cdr3_aa: CASSYLYTEAFF

v_call: TRBV9
j_call: TRBJ2-1
clone_size: -
d_call: TRBD2
cdr3_nt: TGTGCCAGCAGCGCAGCATCTAGCGGCACCTACAATGAGCAGTTCTTC
cdr3_aa: CASSAASSGTYNEQFF

v_call: TRBV5-1
j_call: TRBJ1-1
clone_size: once
d_call: TRBD1
cdr3_nt: TGCGCCAGCTCCAGGCAGGGGGCATTTATGAACACTGAAGCTTTCTTT
cdr3_aa: CASSRQGAFMNTEAFF

v_call: TRBV5-1
j_call: TRBJ2-2
clone_size: few
d_call: TRBD1
cdr3_nt: TGCGCCACCCGAGGGACAGGGCAACCCGGGGAGCTGTTTTTT
cdr3_aa: CATRGTGQPGELFF

v_call: TRBV3-1/TRBV3-2
j_call: TRBJ1-5
clone_size: -
d_call: TRBD1
cdr3_nt: TGTGCCAGCAGCCGAGGGACAGGGGGTCAGCCCCAGCATTTT
cdr3_aa: CASSRGTGGQPQHF

v_call: TRBV4-1
j_call: TRBJ1-6
clone_size: few
d_call: TRBD1
cdr3_nt: TGCGCCAGCAGCCAATCAACGGATGGACAGGGGGAGAGGAATTCACCCCTCCACTTT
cdr3_aa: CASSQSTDGQGERNSPLHF

v_call: TRBV4-3
j_call: TRBJ1-2
clone_size: -
d_call: -
cdr3_nt: TGCGCCAGCAGCCAAACAGGGACCTATGGCTACACCTTC
cdr3_aa: CASSQTGTYGYTF

v_call: TRBV5-1
j_call: TRBJ2-7
clone_size: -
d_call: TRBD2
cdr3_nt: TGCGCCAGCAGCTTGGAGGGACTAGCGGGAGGGCCAAGGGGCGAGCAGTACTTC
cdr3_aa: CASSLEGLAGGPRGEQYF